This TCR beta chain was recovered during a study of regulatory T cells in long-lasting Graves disease. Study-level findings and limits: Sample size was small, which may have lowered accuracy. Favoring TRBV28, TRBJ1-2 and TRBJ2-5 was a feature seen in persistent disease. Persistent Graves' patients showed reduced TCR diversity versus newly diagnosed patients. Newly diagnosed patients shared 950 to 1,000 public clonotypes; persistent patients shared approximately 2,900.

With 4 bases clipped from V and 4 bases from J, the junction kept 4 bases outside the gene matches. CDR1 is SGHDN, CDR2 FVKESK, per germline. This CDR3 has 13 residues. Library construction for TCR beta used iRepertoire HTBI primers and Arm-PCR of CDR3 regions. TCRdb called the multiplex PCR reads again in MiXCR, with one record for every CDR3 protein. The sample records about 380,000 distinct CDR3 sequences, 15% being singletons. With respect to this clonotype: Its antigen remains unknown.

Indicated time point: newly diagnosed GD, antithyroid drugs for less than 3 months. From RNA extracted from PBMCs, the TCR library was made. The sequence was collected from a female donor with Graves disease. Sequenced here: peripheral blood mononuclear cells (PBMCs), sampled at new diagnosis, from a patient treated with antithyroid drugs. The chain uses TRBV14 and TRBJ2-7, with 7 bases lining up with TRBD1. CDR3: CASSPGQRYEQYF. The CDR3 bases are TGTGCCAGCAGCCCGGGACAGAGATACGAGCAGTACTTC.